One TCR beta chain is described in this entry. Its antigen remains unidentified. The repertoire was sequenced with immunoSEQ multiplex PCR; TCRdb's copy has only in-frame clones and lacks some. The table records some 680,000 clones, 60% to 75% of them present only once. These data originate in a study of shared clonotypes between healthy human individuals. Study-level results: Blood alone was sampled, and tissue repertoires likely differ. Clonotype sharing among donors was thought likely to change with sequencing depth. Sequencing of the sorted subsets was shown by rarefaction to be incomplete despite large depth. Sharing across a few donors was seen in roughly 5.2% of naive CD4 clonotypes.

The clonotype comes from a woman aged 25-40 years in good health. Sequenced material: memory CD4+ T cells sorted from blood. Subset here: CD45RA-negative fraction.

DNA for the CDR3: TGTGCCAGCAGCCCGGGACAGCCTAATGAAAAACTGTTTTTT. Translation: CASSPGQPNEKLFF. This rearrangement joins TRBV7-9 to TRBJ1-4, with TRBD1 matching 7 bases. V gave up 5 bases and J gave up 3 bases; unmatched junction bases: 3. This CDR3 has 14 residues. Germline CDR1 and CDR2: SEHNR and FQNEAQ (reference sequence).